This TCR beta chain appears in the sequencing data of a study of shared clonotypes between healthy human individuals. General observations from the study: Larger estimated richness was generally seen in naive subsets than in memory subsets.

Among the donors, all were Caucasian adults who lived in Nashville, Tennessee. The CDR3 is 14 amino acids. The germline V gene encodes CDR1 MNHEY and CDR2 SMNVEV (reference sequence). J lost 7 bases, V lost 6 bases, and 5 bases had no gene match. A deep-level run was used for the assay. For each subset, genomic DNA was distributed in equal portions over several immunoSEQ plates. The data were produced by immunoSEQ multiplex PCR, yet TCRdb's version contains in-frame clones alone and is incomplete. Found here are 1 million to 1.2 million clones, roughly 80% of them singletons; the top ten hold approximately 0.95%. With respect to this clone: Its antigen remains unknown.

Sequences were obtained from memory CD4+ T cells from PBMCs. Subset here: CD45RA-negative fraction. The sequence was obtained from a man younger than 35 in good health. Some clones in this sample may be carry-over from other donors' samples. The chain recombines TRBV27 with TRBJ2-1; 11 positions match TRBD1. CDR3 protein: CASRGGQGVNEQFF. The CDR3 DNA reads TGTGCCAGCAGAGGGGGACAGGGGGTGAATGAGCAGTTCTTC.